A single sample gave rise to the 23 T cell receptor beta chains below, sequenced in a study of blood T cell repertoires in COVID-19. The protocol was immunoSEQ multiplex PCR, while the TCRdb copy is restricted to in-frame clones and leaves out a portion. The profile shows 50,000 to 60,000 clones, roughly 87% of them singletons. The sample was peripheral blood. These TCRs come from a man aged 55 to 70 with acute or convalescent COVID-19.

The rearrangement uses TRBV6-6 and TRBJ1-2, with 7 bases that match TRBD1. Looked up from germline, CDR1 is MNHNY and CDR2 is SVGAGI (reference sequence). CDR3 size: 16 residues. Losses at the gene ends were 2 bases for V and 4 bases for J; bases not matched to a gene: 10. CDR3 nucleotides: TGTGCCAGCAGTTACGCACAGGGGTCCCTCATCTATGGCTACACCTTC. Protein sequence: CASSYAQGSLIYGYTF.

The chain carries TRBV3-1 (or the pseudogene TRBV3-2) and TRBJ2-7; D is ambiguous. Germline CDR1 LGHDT, CDR2 YNNKEL (reference sequence). The CDR3 covers 12 residues. The V end lost 7 bases, the J end lost 4 bases, and 11 bases lay between the germline ends. This CDR3 is CASTLGDYEQYF. The CDR3 bases are TGTGCCAGCACCTTAGGAGATTACGAGCAGTACTTC.

The chain carries TRBV11-2 and TRBJ2-7; D not resolved. Germline CDR1 reads SGHAT; CDR2 reads FQNNGV. The CDR3 extends over 16 amino acids. Trimming left V 4 bases short and J 1 base short, with 17 bases between. CDR3 in amino acids: CASSSSGGVYSYEQYF. The CDR3, as DNA: TGTGCCAGCAGCTCTTCCGGCGGAGTCTATTCCTACGAGCAGTACTTC.

This clone has more than one count but fewer than ten. The chain couples TRBV6-6 to TRBJ1-2; 10 bases are a match to TRBD1. CDR3 length: 14 residues. Germline CDR1 reads MNHNY; CDR2 reads SVGAGI (reference sequence). After removal of 4 bases from V and 6 bases from J, the junction contained 5 bases not matched to a gene. Here the CDR3 reads CASSSTGGTNGYTF. CDR3 sequence (DNA): TGTGCCAGCAGTTCGACAGGGGGCACCAATGGCTACACCTTC.

The rearrangement uses TRBV6-4 and TRBJ2-3, with D unresolved. Trimming removed 0 bases at V and 3 bases at J, with 7 bases between. The CDR3 sequence is 14 residues long. Germline CDR1 reads MRHNA; CDR2 reads SNTAGT. CDR3: CASSDSSLTDTQYF. The CDR3 DNA reads TGTGCCAGCAGTGACTCGTCGCTAACAGATACGCAGTATTTT.

The rearrangement links TRBV7-2 to TRBJ1-5; D unclear. Germline loops: CDR1 SGHTA, CDR2 FQGNSA. Between the trimmed V and J ends, which lost 2 bases and 6 bases, there was a span of 14 bases. The CDR3 runs 15 residues. The CDR3 loop reads CASSLPGLFGQPQHF. The CDR3 coding sequence is TGTGCCAGCAGCTTACCGGGTTTATTTGGTCAGCCCCAGCATTTT.

The rearrangement links TRBV7-2 to TRBJ2-3; 10 bases line up with TRBD2. Germline CDR1 reads SGHTA; CDR2 reads FQGNSA. V dropped 3 bases and J dropped 1; count of bases not matched to a gene: 4. The CDR3 runs 16 residues. The CDR3 sequence: CASSFLSGGRTDTQYF. In DNA, the CDR3 is TGTGCCAGCAGCTTCCTTAGCGGGGGGCGCACAGATACGCAGTATTTT.

CDR3 DNA sequence: TGTGCCAGCCTGGGGAAGGAGGGCACTGAAGCTTTCTTT. This sequence encodes CASLGKEGTEAFF. The genes are TRBV18 and TRBJ1-1; D ambiguous. The CDR3 length is 13 residues. V was pared by 8 bases and J by 4 bases, with 14 bases between. In germline, CDR1 is KGHSH, CDR2 LQKENI.

The chain uses TRBV24-1 and TRBJ2-7; TRBD1 matches at 7 bases. V lost 5 bases, J lost 3 bases, and 9 bases stayed unmatched. Germline assignment: CDR1 KGHDR and CDR2 SFDVKD. CDR3 length: 15 amino acids. In DNA form, the CDR3 reads TGTGCCACCAGTGTCAGGACAGGAGACCGCTACGAGCAGTACTTC. Protein: CATSVRTGDRYEQYF.

The gene calls are TRBV7-9 and TRBJ2-5, with a weak D call TRBD2 (6 bases). Trimming removed 9 bases from V and 4 bases from J, with 21 bases in between. This CDR3 is built from 15 residues. Germline V lookup: CDR1 SEHNR, CDR2 FQNEAQ (reference sequence). DNA of the CDR3: TGTGCCAGTGACGCGGGATCTAGGATCGGAGAGACCCAGTACTTC. Amino acids: CASDAGSRIGETQYF. Combining the CDR3 with reference TRBV7-9 and TRBJ2-5 gives the whole variable domain DTGVSQNPRHKITKRGQNVTFRCDPISEHNRLYWYRQTLGQGPEFLTYFQNEAQLEKSRLLSDRFSAERPKGSFSTLEIQRTEQGDSAMYLCASDAGSRIGETQYFGPGTRLLVL.

The genes are TRBV29-1 and TRBJ1-1; TRBD1 might be the D (5 bases). This CDR3 has 16 residues. From germline, CDR1 is SQVTM and CDR2 ANQGSEA. Trimming pared 5 bases from V and 0 bases from J, leaving 19 bases between. CDR3 sequence reads: CSVHAGLGLMNTEAFF. The CDR3 DNA follows: TGCAGCGTTCACGCGGGGCTAGGTCTCATGAACACTGAAGCTTTCTTT.

The chain is built from TRBV29-1 and TRBJ1-6; TRBD1 is a possible D gene (5 bases). CDR3 length: 13 amino acids. Germline V lookup: CDR1 SQVTM, CDR2 ANQGSEA. The germline V and J ends were trimmed by 6 bases and 7 bases, with 13 bases remaining between them. The DNA for the CDR3 is TGCAGCGTCGGCGACAGATACAATTCACCCCTCCACTTT. Its protein is CSVGDRYNSPLHF.

In its sample, this clone was seen once. The genes are TRBV29-1 and TRBJ1-5; 10 nucleotides align to TRBD1. Unmatched junction bases numbered 5, after V lost 4 bases and J lost 2 bases. The CDR3 runs 15 residues. Germline V gene lookup returns CDR1 SQVTM and CDR2 ANQGSEA. The CDR3 DNA sequence: TGCAGCGTTGTACATGGGACAGGGGGCAATCAGCCCCAGCATTTT. Translation gives CSVVHGTGGNQPQHF. Full variable domain (missing parts from reference TRBV29-1 and TRBJ1-5): SAVISQKPSRDICQRGTSLTIQCQVDSQVTMMFWYRQQPGQSLTLIATANQGSEATYESGFVIDKFPISRPNLTFSTLTVSNMSPEDSSIYLCSVVHGTGGNQPQHFGDGTRLSIL.

The chain links TRBV7-9 to TRBJ1-2; 7 bases agree with TRBD1. The CDR3 is 13 amino acids. V was clipped by 10 bases and J by 2 bases; unmatched bases: 7. CDR1 and CDR2 from the germline V gene are SEHNR and FQNEAQ (reference sequence). This CDR3 is CATNTDRNYGYTF. The CDR3 bases are TGTGCCACCAATACGGACAGGAACTATGGCTACACCTTC.

The chain carries TRBV2 and TRBJ2-1; 7 bases are a match to TRBD1. The CDR3 consists of 13 residues. V lost 6 bases and J lost 8; bases outside the gene matches: 7. Germline CDR1 SNHLY, CDR2 FYNNEI. Written as DNA, the CDR3 is TGTGCCAGCAGCGTCGACAGGGTGGATGAGCAGTTCTTC. Translation gives CASSVDRVDEQFF.

The rearrangement links TRBV4-1 to TRBJ2-2; TRBD1 agrees at 7 bases. V lost 0 bases, J lost 6 bases, and 7 bases stayed unmatched. CDR3 length: 16 amino acids. CDR1 and CDR2 from the germline V gene are MGHRA and YSYEKL. The CDR3 DNA reads TGCGCCAGCAGCCAAGATCTTTTCACAGGGGCCGGGGAGCTGTTTTTT. Protein product: CASSQDLFTGAGELFF.

This clone was seen just once. The chain links TRBV24-1 to TRBJ1-1; D gene ambiguous. V was pared by 3 bases and J by 9 bases, with 7 bases between. Per the germline V gene, CDR1 is KGHDR and CDR2 is SFDVKD. The CDR3 covers 11 residues. CDR3 coding DNA: TGTGCCACCAGTGATGGGCTTAAAGCTTTCTTT. Translating gives CATSDGLKAFF.

This sequence joins TRBV5-4 and TRBJ2-1; maybe TRBD1 (6 bases). V was pared by 4 bases and J by 6 bases, with 11 bases between. Germline loops: CDR1 SGHNT, CDR2 YYREEE (reference sequence). This CDR3 contains 13 residues. The CDR3 reads CASSTAQGNEQFF. The CDR3 DNA sequence: TGTGCCAGCAGCACTGCACAGGGCAATGAGCAGTTCTTC.

This clone was found a few times. This chain uses TRBV30 with TRBJ1-1, with 8 nucleotides matching TRBD1. V was clipped by 2 bases and J by 8 bases; unmatched bases: 7. CDR3 size: 13 residues. The germline CDR1 and CDR2 sequences are GTSNPN and SVGIG (reference sequence). CDR3 sequence (DNA): TGTGCCTGGAGTTCTACGACAGGGGACGAAGCTTTCTTT. This codes for CAWSSTTGDEAFF.

The rearrangement joins TRBV5-1 to TRBJ2-7; D is undetermined. This CDR3 has 14 residues. Trimming pared 2 bases from V and 0 bases from J, leaving 9 bases between. Germline loops: CDR1 SGHRS, CDR2 YFSETQ. CDR3 sequence: CASSFRGSSYEQYF. CDR3 bases: TGCGCCAGCAGCTTCCGCGGTAGCTCCTACGAGCAGTACTTC. The full variable domain, its missing parts supplied by reference TRBV5-1 and TRBJ2-7, is KAGVTQTPRYLIKTRGQQVTLSCSPISGHRSVSWYQQTPGQGLQFLFEYFSETQRNKGNFPGRFSGRQFSNSRSEMNVSTLELGDSALYLCASSFRGSSYEQYFGPGTRLTVT.

The rearrangement uses TRBV7-2 and TRBJ1-1; 8 positions match TRBD1. V shed 5 bases and J 5 bases; nucleotides not matched to a gene: 7. The germline gives CDR1 SGHTA, CDR2 FQGNSA. The CDR3 is 14 residues long. CDR3 DNA: TGTGCCAGCAGCCCGCAGGGGGCGCATACTGAAGCTTTCTTT. Translated: CASSPQGAHTEAFF.

The chain uses TRBV9 and TRBJ2-2; D is perhaps TRBD2 (5 bases). With 4 bases removed from V and 6 bases from J, the gap between germline ends came to 13 bases. The CDR3 length is 14 residues. Germline CDR1 SGDLS, CDR2 YYNGEE. CDR3 bases: TGTGCCAGCAGCTGGCGAGAGGGCTCCGGGGAGCTGTTTTTT. It translates to CASSWREGSGELFF.

The chain uses TRBV5-1 and TRBJ1-1; TRBD1 matches 10 bases. Looked up from germline, CDR1 is SGHRS and CDR2 is YFSETQ. With 4 bases clipped from V and 0 bases from J, the junction kept 9 bases outside the gene matches. The CDR3 is 17 amino acids. The CDR3 spells CASSPQGQGNMNTEAFF. For the CDR3, the DNA is TGCGCCAGCAGCCCCCAGGGACAGGGGAACATGAACACTGAAGCTTTCTTT.